Presented here are 19 T cell receptor beta chains from one specimen sequenced in a study of cytomegalovirus exposure and HLA in healthy donors. The PCR used 60 Vbeta and 13 Jbeta primers. The protocol was immunoSEQ multiplex PCR, while the TCRdb copy is restricted to in-frame clones and leaves out a portion. The data show some 130,000 clones, with 79% seen just once and about 6.5% held by the top ten. Sequences were obtained from PBMCs. Every receptor here comes from a man in his forties in good health and CMV-seropositive.

The rearrangement joins TRBV4-2 to TRBJ1-1; D call uncertain. The CDR3 contains 14 residues. The V end was cut by 0 bases, the J end by 4 bases, with 9 bases between. Looked up from germline, CDR1 is LGHNA and CDR2 is YNFKEQ. CDR3 nucleotides: TGTGCCAGCAGCCAAGATCGGAGGCTCACTGAAGCTTTCTTT. Its protein is CASSQDRRLTEAFF.

The CDR3 loop reads CASSNGQGTHEQYF. For the CDR3, the DNA is TGCGCCAGCAGCAACGGACAGGGTACCCACGAGCAGTACTTC. V is TRBV5-1 and J is TRBJ2-7; 8 nucleotides align to TRBD1. Germline values: CDR1 SGHRS, CDR2 YFSETQ. J was trimmed by 5 bases and V by 4 bases; bases with no gene match: 8. This CDR3 comprises 14 residues.

This clone was counted a single time. The rearrangement uses TRBV7-8 and TRBJ2-5; D is ambiguous. The CDR3 is 12 residues long. V lost 0 bases and J 8 bases, leaving 7 bases between the germline ends. The germline CDR1 and CDR2 sequences are SGHVS and FQNEAQ. In DNA form, the CDR3 reads TGTGCCAGCAGCTTAGCAGAGGTTACCCAGTACTTC. Translation: CASSLAEVTQYF.

The CDR3 DNA is TGTGCCAGCAGCCAAGGGGAGGCTGCGGCTTTCTTT. It translates to CASSQGEAAAFF. The rearrangement uses TRBV28 and TRBJ1-1, with TRBD1 as a possible D gene (5 bases). The V gene's germline CDR1 is MDHEN and CDR2 SYDVKM. The CDR3 runs to 12 residues. V lost 6 bases and J 11 bases, leaving 16 bases between the germline ends.

This clone appeared a few times. The chain couples TRBV5-1 to TRBJ1-4; D possibly corresponds to TRBD1 (6 bases). V gave up 2 bases and J gave up 7 bases, with 15 bases separating them. This CDR3 region has 15 residues. Germline assignment: CDR1 SGHRS and CDR2 YFSETQ. CDR3 coding DNA: TGCGCCAGCAGCTTCCAGGGGAGTCGGGCTGAAAAACTGTTTTTT. Amino acid sequence: CASSFQGSRAEKLFF.

CDR3 loop: CASHFGGSYNEQFF. CDR3 DNA: TGTGCCAGTCATTTCGGGGGCTCCTACAATGAGCAGTTCTTC. This chain connects TRBV6-5 to TRBJ2-1, with D tentatively TRBD2 (6 bases). CDR1 is MNHEY and CDR2 is SVGAGI in the germline V gene. CDR3 size: 14 residues. Trimming cost V 9 bases and J 0 bases, with 12 bases left between them.

This chain links TRBV5-1 with TRBJ2-5; 7 nucleotides line up with TRBD1. The J call is doubtful: the DNA matches TRBJ2-7 better. This CDR3 region has 15 residues. CDR1 is SGHRS and CDR2 is YFSETQ in the germline V gene. In nucleotides, the CDR3 is TGCGCCAGCAGCTCCCCGGACAGGTTGCCCTACGAGCAGTACTTC. Its protein product is CASSSPDRLPYEQYF.

CDR3 amino acids: CASSSSPSFWNTEAFF. The CDR3 DNA is TGTGCCAGCAGCTCCTCCCCTTCCTTTTGGAACACTGAAGCTTTCTTT. The J gene is TRBJ1-1, the V gene TRBV5-4, with D hard to call. V gave up 3 bases and J gave up 1 base, with 16 bases separating them. This CDR3 region has 16 residues. Per germline, CDR1 SGHNT and CDR2 YYREEE (reference sequence). The full variable domain, with the rest looked up from reference TRBV5-4 and TRBJ1-1, is ETGVTQSPTHLIKTRGQQVTLRCSSQSGHNTVSWYQQALGQGPQFIFQYYREEENGRGNFPPRFSGLQFPNYSSELNVNALELDDSALYLCASSSSPSFWNTEAFFGQGTRLTVV.

This clone was observed once. The rearrangement links TRBV7-2 to TRBJ2-3; 12 bases agree with TRBD2. V dropped 0 bases and J dropped 9; count of bases not matched to a gene: 4. From germline, CDR1 is SGHTA and CDR2 FQGNSA. The CDR3 spans 15 residues. The CDR3 here is CASSLARGTSGTQYF. Here the CDR3 DNA reads TGTGCCAGCAGCTTAGCACGAGGGACTAGCGGGACGCAGTATTTT.

The gene calls are TRBV28 and TRBJ2-2, with 10 bases lining up with TRBD1. Germline V gives CDR1 MDHEN, CDR2 SYDVKM. The CDR3 is made up of 14 amino acids. J lost 7 bases, V lost 6 bases, and 5 bases had no gene match. CDR3 loop: CASRPTGGSGELFF. CDR3 DNA: TGTGCCAGCAGGCCGACAGGGGGCAGCGGGGAGCTGTTTTTT.

V and J are TRBV5-5 and TRBJ1-4; 7 nucleotides agree with TRBD1. This CDR3 is built from 15 residues. CDR1 SGHKS and CDR2 YYEKEE come from the germline V gene (reference sequence). J was trimmed by 5 bases and V by 4 bases; bases with no gene match: 8. The CDR3 here is CASSPDRVGNEKLFF. CDR3 DNA sequence: TGTGCCAGCAGCCCTGACAGGGTCGGAAATGAAAAACTGTTTTTT.

The genes are TRBV28 and TRBJ2-1; 10 bases line up with TRBD1. The length of the CDR3 is 11 residues. V trimming: 8 bases; J trimming: 13 bases; junction bases outside the gene matches: 5. CDR1 and CDR2 from the germline V gene are MDHEN and SYDVKM. CDR3 DNA: TGTGCCAGCGAGGGACAGGGGTCCCAGTTCTTC. This sequence encodes CASEGQGSQFF.

The chain carries TRBV5-1 and TRBJ1-4, with D perhaps matching TRBD1 (6 bases). Germline-derived CDR1 and CDR2 are SGHRS and YFSETQ. The V end lost 4 bases, the J end lost 10 bases, and 17 bases lay between the germline ends. The CDR3 is 14 amino acids. This CDR3 reads CASSPGQELGKLFF. DNA for the CDR3: TGCGCCAGCAGCCCGGGACAAGAGCTAGGAAAACTGTTTTTT. The whole variable domain, remainder taken from reference TRBV5-1 and TRBJ1-4, is KAGVTQTPRYLIKTRGQQVTLSCSPISGHRSVSWYQQTPGQGLQFLFEYFSETQRNKGNFPGRFSGRQFSNSRSEMNVSTLELGDSALYLCASSPGQELGKLFFGSGTQLSVL.

Remarks on this clone: One junction end disagrees with the germline gene, perhaps due to a read error. The J gene is TRBJ2-7, the V gene TRBV7-9, with TRBD1 matching over 7 bases. CDR1 and CDR2 from the germline V gene are SEHNR and FQNEAQ (reference sequence). The CDR3 length is 15 residues. CDR3 amino acids: CSSSLARIGGEEQYF. The CDR3 bases are TGTTCCAGCAGCTTAGCGCGTATAGGGGGCGAAGAGCAGTACTTC.

The rearrangement uses TRBV5-1 and TRBJ2-2; D is perhaps TRBD2 (6 bases). The V end was cut by 5 bases, the J end by 6 bases, with 14 bases between. The CDR3 loop spans 14 amino acids. Germline V lookup: CDR1 SGHRS, CDR2 YFSETQ. CDR3 loop: CASRQTSLPGELFF. CDR3 DNA sequence: TGCGCCAGCAGACAGACTAGTTTGCCCGGGGAGCTGTTTTTT.

The chain recombines TRBV21-1 with TRBJ1-2; the table calls TRBD1, which could not be checked here. TRBV21-1 is designated a pseudogene. There are 14 residues in the CDR3. This CDR3 reads CASSLKGADYGYTF. CDR3 bases: TGTGCCAGCAGCCTCAAGGGGGCAGACTATGGCTACACCTTC.

The chain combines TRBV5-6 with TRBJ2-7; D may be TRBD1 (6 bases). The CDR3 spans 14 residues. In germline, CDR1 is SGHDT, CDR2 YYEEEE. The ends were cut back, 4 bases at V and 3 bases at J, with 14 bases in the middle. CDR3: CASSPFDRNYEQYF. The CDR3 DNA reads as TGTGCCAGCAGCCCCTTCGACAGGAACTACGAGCAGTACTTC.

J is TRBJ2-1 and V is TRBV5-6; possible D gene TRBD2, 5 bases. The V end was cut by 0 bases, the J end by 7 bases, with 5 bases between. Germline CDR1 is SGHDT and CDR2 is YYEEEE. The CDR3 is made up of 12 amino acids. The CDR3 reads CASSLGGNEQFF. The CDR3 DNA sequence: TGTGCCAGCAGCTTGGGAGGGAATGAGCAGTTCTTC.

This clone was seen a single time. The V and J genes are TRBV18 and TRBJ1-5; D unclear. Germline-derived CDR1 and CDR2 are KGHSH and LQKENI. V was trimmed by 2 bases and J by 1 base, leaving 9 bases between them. This CDR3 contains 15 residues. CDR3 region: CASSPWGGSNQPQHF. The CDR3 DNA reads as TGTGCCAGCTCACCATGGGGAGGGAGCAATCAGCCCCAGCATTTT.